Presented here are 13 T cell receptor beta chains from one specimen sequenced in a study of cytomegalovirus exposure and HLA in healthy donors. The data were produced by immunoSEQ multiplex PCR, yet TCRdb's version contains in-frame clones alone and is incomplete. The sample contains 150,000 to 200,000 clones, over 80% of which appear only once. Material: PBMCs. The receptors were gathered from a man aged 30-40 years in good health and CMV-seropositive.

The chain uses TRBV2 and TRBJ2-7, with TRBD1 matching 9 bases. The germline gives CDR1 SNHLY, CDR2 FYNNEI. The V gene end was trimmed by 8 bases and the J gene end by 4 bases; junction bases not matched to a gene: 9. The length of the CDR3 is 14 residues. The CDR3 sequence: CASQQGALGYEQYF. In nucleotides, the CDR3 is TGTGCCAGCCAACAGGGGGCGCTGGGGTACGAGCAGTACTTC.

This chain connects TRBV7-2 to TRBJ1-2, with D maybe TRBD1 (5 bases). Germline V gives CDR1 SGHTA, CDR2 FQGNSA. V lost 6 bases, J lost 7 bases, and 18 bases lay in between. This CDR3 is built from 14 residues. CDR3 protein: CASRAPTVWPGYTF. The CDR3 DNA follows: TGTGCCAGCAGGGCGCCGACAGTTTGGCCTGGCTACACCTTC.

The rearrangement links TRBV7-9 to TRBJ1-3; tentatively, D is TRBD1 (5 bases). The V gene lost 5 bases and the J gene lost 2 bases, with 16 bases spanning the gap. This CDR3 contains 16 residues. The germline CDR1 and CDR2 sequences are SEHNR and FQNEAQ (reference sequence). The CDR3 region is CASSQGWAGAGNTIYF. In DNA, the CDR3 is TGTGCCAGCAGCCAAGGTTGGGCGGGGGCTGGAAACACCATATATTTT.

This sequence joins TRBV7-2 and TRBJ2-1; 7 bases line up with TRBD2. Trimming took 5 bases from V and 0 from J; bases not matched to a gene: 1. The CDR3 is 14 residues long. Germline CDR1 SGHTA, CDR2 FQGNSA. CDR3 DNA: TGTGCCAGCAGCGCTAGCGGCTCCTACAATGAGCAGTTCTTC. Translated: CASSASGSYNEQFF.

The chain employs TRBV11-3 and TRBJ1-3; 7 nucleotides line up with TRBD1. V trimming: 4 bases; J trimming: 2 bases; junction bases outside the gene matches: 5. The CDR3 has 15 amino acids. CDR1 SGHNT and CDR2 YENEEA come from the germline V gene. The CDR3 nucleotides read TGTGCCAGCAGCTCACAGGGGCCAACTGGAAACACCATATATTTT. Residues: CASSSQGPTGNTIYF.

This clone was seen a single time. This chain joins TRBV19 and TRBJ2-1, with 8 bases matching TRBD2. The length of the CDR3 is 15 residues. With V trimmed by 6 bases and J by 3 bases, 7 bases remained unmatched. The germline CDR1 and CDR2 sequences are LNHDA and SQIVND (reference sequence). The CDR3 coding sequence is TGTGCCAGTAGGGCCTCGGGGGGGGGCTACAATGAGCAGTTCTTC. Its protein is CASRASGGGYNEQFF.

The J gene is TRBJ2-3, the V gene TRBV9; 7 positions match TRBD1. The CDR3 has 14 amino acids. Trimming cost V 4 bases and J 2 bases; bases outside gene matches: 4. CDR1 SGDLS and CDR2 YYNGEE come from the germline V gene. The CDR3 sequence is CASSIGTATDTQYF. The CDR3 DNA follows: TGTGCCAGCAGCATCGGGACAGCCACAGATACGCAGTATTTT.

This clone is a singleton in its sample. The chain combines TRBV5-1 with TRBJ1-1; possibly TRBD1 for D (5 bases). V gave up 3 bases and J gave up 7 bases, with 16 bases separating them. The CDR3 length is 14 residues. CDR1 is SGHRS and CDR2 is YFSETQ in the germline V gene. The chain's CDR3 is CASSSSQGNHEAFF. The CDR3 bases are TGCGCCAGCAGCTCCTCGCAGGGTAACCATGAAGCTTTCTTT. Complete variable domain (other parts from reference TRBV5-1 and TRBJ1-1): KAGVTQTPRYLIKTRGQQVTLSCSPISGHRSVSWYQQTPGQGLQFLFEYFSETQRNKGNFPGRFSGRQFSNSRSEMNVSTLELGDSALYLCASSSSQGNHEAFFGQGTRLTVV.

The chain has TRBV9 and TRBJ2-5; 7 bases are a match to TRBD1. The CDR3 contains 14 residues. Germline V CDR1 and CDR2: SGDLS, YYNGEE. V was clipped by 4 bases and J by 5 bases; unmatched bases: 8. The CDR3: CASSYTGVRETQYF. DNA for the CDR3: TGTGCCAGCAGCTATACAGGGGTGCGGGAGACCCAGTACTTC. The full variable domain, its missing parts supplied by reference TRBV9 and TRBJ2-5, is DSGVTQTPKHLITATGQRVTLRCSPRSGDLSVYWYQQSLDQGLQFLIQYYNGEERAKGNILERFSAQQFPDLHSELNLSSLELGDSALYFCASSYTGVRETQYFGPGTRLLVL.

The chain has TRBV25-1 and TRBJ2-3, with 8 positions matching TRBD1. This CDR3 contains 15 residues. The germline V gene encodes CDR1 MGHDK and CDR2 SYGVNS. V dropped 6 bases and J dropped 6; count of bases not matched to a gene: 11. CDR3 sequence: CASSLRQGAGDTQYF. The CDR3, as DNA: TGTGCCAGCAGCTTACGGCAGGGGGCAGGGGATACGCAGTATTTT.

This clone was recorded once. The V call is TRBV11-3, the J call TRBJ2-7; 12 bases align to TRBD1. The CDR3 has 13 residues. Germline-derived CDR1 and CDR2 are SGHNT and YENEEA. Trimming cost V 3 bases and J 8 bases; bases outside gene matches: 2. CDR3 loop: CASSLGQGAKQYF. The CDR3 nucleotides read TGTGCCAGCAGCTTGGGACAGGGGGCCAAGCAGTACTTC.

CDR3 sequence: CASSLVSGGASGEETQYF. CDR3 bases: TGCGCCAGCAGCTTGGTTAGCGGGGGGGCGAGCGGGGAAGAGACCCAGTACTTC. The genes are TRBV5-1 and TRBJ2-5; 11 bases map to TRBD2. Germline V CDR1 and CDR2: SGHRS, YFSETQ. The CDR3 covers 18 residues. V lost 0 bases to trimming and J lost 3 bases; unmatched junction nucleotides: 10.

The chain couples TRBV6-5 to TRBJ1-6; 7 nucleotides align to TRBD1. Trimming took 10 bases from V and 5 from J; bases not matched to a gene: 8. The germline V gene encodes CDR1 MNHEY and CDR2 SVGAGI. This CDR3 spans 14 amino acids. The DNA for the CDR3 is TGTGCCACCTCAGGGGGGAAGGATAATTCACCCCTCCACTTT. Translated: CATSGGKDNSPLHF.